This record looks at one TCR beta chain sequence and its context. No antigen is known for it. No clone much larger than this one lies a single base away; base qualities are absent. TCRbeta CDR3 regions were amplified from genomic DNA by means of the immunoSEQ Assay, a bias-controlled multiplex PCR. In the original analysis: The number of nucleated cells in each sample was estimated from the amplification of reference gene primers within the assay. To quantify the absolute abundance of each unique TCRbeta CDR3 rearrangement, sequence reads were collapsed and filtered. Productive Simpson clonality was computed per sample as the square root of Simpson's diversity index over productive rearrangements. In its TCRdb copy, this immuneACCESS table keeps in-frame sequences only and misses some clones. Where compared with another copy, unresolved V genes explain less than half of these, and the others have no known cause. V and J calls and clone size come straight from that table; D and trimming were deduced from the DNA. This sample is represented by 370,000 or so clones; 81% of them were singletons. The ten most abundant clones make up around 1% of the sample.

This entry is derived from a study of blood T cell repertoires in COVID-19 (dated by TCRdb to the early 2020s). Turning to the overall study: Samples from collaborators originated in the United States, Italy and Spain and spanned both the acute and convalescent phases of COVID-19. Samples came from the ongoing ImmuneRACE study (first 160 participants) plus 1,254 subjects from 6 global collaborators. Subjects who had been exposed to COVID-19, were actively infected with it, or had recovered from it provided the deeply sampled blood TCRbeta repertoires that made up the dataset. The prospective study material was composed of cDNA or gDNA derived from T cells, B-cell-depleted T cells, or PBMCs. Where available, HLA class I and class II types were taken from metadata supplied by the sample provider and were not determined by assay-based typing. The repertoires were made available in a free public database intended to serve as a resource for research on the immune response to SARS-CoV-2. Sample metadata almost always included a de-identified subject ID, COVID-19 status, age in years and sex.

The CDR3, from cysteine to phenylalanine, totals 14 residues. The CDR3 DNA has 42 bases and is translated from base 1. CDR1 is given as SNHLY and CDR2 as FYNNEI, both from the germline V gene. For this chain, trimming is 6 bases at the V end and 3 bases at the J end, and the number of junction bases without a gene match is 3. Overall results and qualifications from the work: Clinical and demographic metadata were provided uncurated, with the amount varying by source and participant.

Each collaborating institution followed its own protocols to collect whole blood in K2EDTA tubes. Collaborator samples were shipped for TCRbeta analysis as frozen whole blood, isolated PBMCs, or DNA extracted from either sample type. The receptor chain draws on TRBV2 and TRBJ2-1, with 9 central nucleotides matching TRBD1. What was sequenced was peripheral blood. The source is a human donor with acute or convalescent COVID-19. The donor label of this sample is uncertain. The CDR3 protein: CASSRDRDYNEQFF. The DNA is TGTGCCAGCAGCCGGGACAGGGACTACAATGAGCAGTTCTTC.